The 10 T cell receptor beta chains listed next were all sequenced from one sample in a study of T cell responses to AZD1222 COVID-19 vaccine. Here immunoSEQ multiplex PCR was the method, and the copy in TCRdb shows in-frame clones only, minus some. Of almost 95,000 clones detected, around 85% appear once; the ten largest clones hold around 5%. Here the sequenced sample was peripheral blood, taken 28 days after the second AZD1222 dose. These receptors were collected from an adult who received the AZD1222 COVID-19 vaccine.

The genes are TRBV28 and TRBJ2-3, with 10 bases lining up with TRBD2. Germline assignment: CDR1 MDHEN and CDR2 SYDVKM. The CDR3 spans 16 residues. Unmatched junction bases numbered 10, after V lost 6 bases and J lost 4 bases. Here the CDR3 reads CASRSKAGGRADTQYF. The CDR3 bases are TGTGCCAGCAGATCGAAAGCGGGAGGGCGGGCAGATACGCAGTATTTT.

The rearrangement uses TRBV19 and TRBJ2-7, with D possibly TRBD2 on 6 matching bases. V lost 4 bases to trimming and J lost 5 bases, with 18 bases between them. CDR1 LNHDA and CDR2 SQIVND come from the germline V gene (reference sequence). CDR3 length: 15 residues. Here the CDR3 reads CASSRSGTPPDEQYF. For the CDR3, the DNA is TGTGCCAGTAGTAGATCAGGGACTCCGCCCGACGAGCAGTACTTC.

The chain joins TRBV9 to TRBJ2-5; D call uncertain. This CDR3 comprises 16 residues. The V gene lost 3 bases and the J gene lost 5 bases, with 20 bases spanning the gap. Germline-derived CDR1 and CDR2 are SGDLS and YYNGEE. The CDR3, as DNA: TGTGCCAGCAGCGAGGGCCCCGACCACCAGTGGGAGACCCAGTACTTC. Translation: CASSEGPDHQWETQYF.

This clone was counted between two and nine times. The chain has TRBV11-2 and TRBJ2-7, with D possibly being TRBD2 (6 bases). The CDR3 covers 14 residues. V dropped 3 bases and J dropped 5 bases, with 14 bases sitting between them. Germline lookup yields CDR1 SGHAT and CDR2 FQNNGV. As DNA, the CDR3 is TGTGCCAGCAGCTTCAGACCGGAGGGGAACGAGCAGTACTTC. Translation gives CASSFRPEGNEQYF.

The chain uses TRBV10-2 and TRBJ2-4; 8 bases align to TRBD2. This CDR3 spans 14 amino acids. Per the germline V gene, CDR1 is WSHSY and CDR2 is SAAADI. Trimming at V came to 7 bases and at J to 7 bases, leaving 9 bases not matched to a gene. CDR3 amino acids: CASIAGGQGNIQYF. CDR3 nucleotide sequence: TGCGCCAGCATTGCGGGAGGCCAGGGGAACATTCAGTACTTC.

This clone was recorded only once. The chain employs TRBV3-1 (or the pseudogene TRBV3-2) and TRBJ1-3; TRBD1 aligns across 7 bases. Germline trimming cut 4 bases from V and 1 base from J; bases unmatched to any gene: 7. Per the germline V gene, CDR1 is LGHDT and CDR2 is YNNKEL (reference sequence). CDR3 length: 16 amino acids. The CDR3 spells CASSRQGPYSGNTIYF. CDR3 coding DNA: TGTGCCAGCAGCCGACAGGGCCCTTATTCTGGAAACACCATATATTTT.

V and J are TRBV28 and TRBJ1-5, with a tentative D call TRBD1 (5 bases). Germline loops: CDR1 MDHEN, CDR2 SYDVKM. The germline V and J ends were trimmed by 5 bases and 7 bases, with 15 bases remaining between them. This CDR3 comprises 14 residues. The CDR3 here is CASSKKGISQPQHF. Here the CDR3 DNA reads TGTGCCAGCAGTAAAAAGGGGATTAGCCAGCCCCAGCATTTT.

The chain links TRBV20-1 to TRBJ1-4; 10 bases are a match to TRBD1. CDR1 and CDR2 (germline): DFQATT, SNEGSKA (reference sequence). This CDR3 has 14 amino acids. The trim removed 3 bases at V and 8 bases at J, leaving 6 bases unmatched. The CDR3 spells CSASLGTGDEKLFF. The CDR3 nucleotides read TGCAGTGCTAGTTTGGGGACAGGGGACGAAAAACTGTTTTTT.

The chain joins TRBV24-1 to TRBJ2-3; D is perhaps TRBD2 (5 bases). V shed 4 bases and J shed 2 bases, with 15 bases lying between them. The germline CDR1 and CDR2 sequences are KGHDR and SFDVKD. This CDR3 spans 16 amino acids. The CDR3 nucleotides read TGTGCCACCAGTGACAGAACGGGGAAGAACACAGATACGCAGTATTTT. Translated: CATSDRTGKNTDTQYF.

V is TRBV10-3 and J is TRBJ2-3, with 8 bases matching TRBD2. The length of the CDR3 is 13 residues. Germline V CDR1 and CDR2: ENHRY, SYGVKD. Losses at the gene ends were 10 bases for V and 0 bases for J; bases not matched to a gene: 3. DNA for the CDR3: TGTGCCACCTCTAGCGGGAGCACAGATACGCAGTATTTT. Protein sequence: CATSSGSTDTQYF.